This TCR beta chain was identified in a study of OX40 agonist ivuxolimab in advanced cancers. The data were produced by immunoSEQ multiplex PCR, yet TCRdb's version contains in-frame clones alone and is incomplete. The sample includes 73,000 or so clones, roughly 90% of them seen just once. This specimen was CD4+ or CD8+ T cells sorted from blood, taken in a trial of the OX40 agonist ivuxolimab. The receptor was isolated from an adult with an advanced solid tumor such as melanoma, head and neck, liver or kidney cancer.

The CDR3 sequence: CASSRKNTEAFF. The CDR3 nucleotides read TGTGCCAGTAGTCGGAAAAACACTGAAGCTTTCTTT. V is TRBV19 and J is TRBJ1-1; D gene unclear. Germline V gene data show CDR1 as LNHDA and CDR2 as SQIVND (reference sequence). This CDR3 region has 12 residues. Trimming pared 5 bases from V and 2 bases from J, leaving 6 bases between.